The source of this T cell receptor (beta chain) is a study of cytomegalovirus exposure and HLA in healthy donors. Study-wide results and limits: After further analysis at a later stage, 17,000 or so TCR beta sequences were associated with HLA alleles at 0.05 false discovery rate. CMV antigen specificity of three CMV-associated chains was confirmed in vitro. As a later analysis revealed, the rate of TCR association differed by HLA locus, with DRB1 most and HLA-C fewest.

V was trimmed by 4 bases and J by 5 bases, leaving 22 bases between them. CDR3 length equals 16 residues. CDR1 is SGHDT and CDR2 is YYEEEE in the germline V gene. Everyone who donated was a healthy bone marrow donor. This clone was counted a few times. Its antigen is as yet unknown. The PCR had 60 Vbeta and 13 Jbeta primers. TCRdb keeps only in-frame clones here, not all; method: immunoSEQ multiplex PCR. The sample holds some 140,000 clones, over 70% seen once. Sequencing used PBMCs. This TCR came from a man between 25 and 39 years old in good health and CMV-seronegative. The chain employs TRBV5-6 and TRBJ2-7; TRBD2 might be the D (6 bases). CDR3 loop: CASSPRLGGRVDEQYF. In DNA form, the CDR3 reads TGTGCCAGCAGCCCTCGGCTGGGGGGTCGAGTGGACGAGCAGTACTTC.